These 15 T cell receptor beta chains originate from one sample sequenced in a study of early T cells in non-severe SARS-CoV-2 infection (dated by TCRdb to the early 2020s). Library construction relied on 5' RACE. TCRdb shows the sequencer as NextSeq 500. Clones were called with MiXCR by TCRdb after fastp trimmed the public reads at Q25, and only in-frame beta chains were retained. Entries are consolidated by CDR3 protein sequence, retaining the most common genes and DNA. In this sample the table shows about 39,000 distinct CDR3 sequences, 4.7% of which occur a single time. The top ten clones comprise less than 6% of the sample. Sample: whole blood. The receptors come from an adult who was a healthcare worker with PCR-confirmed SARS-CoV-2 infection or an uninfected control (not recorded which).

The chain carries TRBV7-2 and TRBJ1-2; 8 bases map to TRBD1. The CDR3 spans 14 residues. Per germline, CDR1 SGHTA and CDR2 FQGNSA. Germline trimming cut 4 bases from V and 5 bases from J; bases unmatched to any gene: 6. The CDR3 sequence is CASSSWTGLYGYTF. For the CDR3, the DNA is TGTGCCAGCAGCTCCTGGACAGGGCTGTATGGCTACACCTTC. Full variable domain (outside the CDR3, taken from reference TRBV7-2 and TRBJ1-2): GAGVSQSPSNKVTEKGKDVELRCDPISGHTALYWYRQSLGQGLEFLIYFQGNSAPDKSGLPSDRFSAERTGGSVSTLTIQRTQQEDSAVYLCASSSWTGLYGYTFGSGTRLTVV.

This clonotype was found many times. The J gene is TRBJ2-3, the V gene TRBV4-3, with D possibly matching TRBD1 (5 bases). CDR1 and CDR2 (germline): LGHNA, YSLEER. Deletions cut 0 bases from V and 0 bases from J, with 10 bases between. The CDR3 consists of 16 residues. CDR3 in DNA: TGCGCCAGCAGCCAAGACAGGGTGACCAGCACAGATACGCAGTATTTT. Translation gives CASSQDRVTSTDTQYF.

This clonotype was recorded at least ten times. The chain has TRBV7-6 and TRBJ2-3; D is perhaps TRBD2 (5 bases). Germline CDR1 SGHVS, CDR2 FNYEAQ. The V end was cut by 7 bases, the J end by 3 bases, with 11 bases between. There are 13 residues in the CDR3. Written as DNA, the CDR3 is TGTGCCAGCAAGGAGCCGGGAACAGATACGCAGTATTTT. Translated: CASKEPGTDTQYF.

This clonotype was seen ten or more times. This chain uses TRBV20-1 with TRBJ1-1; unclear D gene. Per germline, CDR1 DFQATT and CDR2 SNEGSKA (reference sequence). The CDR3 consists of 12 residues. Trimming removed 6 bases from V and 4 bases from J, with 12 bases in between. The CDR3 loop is CSAPLRATEAFF. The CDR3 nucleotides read TGCAGTGCCCCACTCCGGGCCACTGAAGCTTTCTTT.

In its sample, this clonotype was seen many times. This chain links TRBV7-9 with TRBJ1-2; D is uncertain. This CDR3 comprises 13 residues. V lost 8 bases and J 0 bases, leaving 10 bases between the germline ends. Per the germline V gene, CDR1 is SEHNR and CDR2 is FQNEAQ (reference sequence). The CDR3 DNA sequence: TGTGCCAGCCGGAGATCCACTAACTATGGCTACACCTTC. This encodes CASRRSTNYGYTF. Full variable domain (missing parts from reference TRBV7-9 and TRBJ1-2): DTGVSQNPRHKITKRGQNVTFRCDPISEHNRLYWYRQTLGQGPEFLTYFQNEAQLEKSRLLSDRFSAERPKGSFSTLEIQRTEQGDSAMYLCASRRSTNYGYTFGSGTRLTVV.

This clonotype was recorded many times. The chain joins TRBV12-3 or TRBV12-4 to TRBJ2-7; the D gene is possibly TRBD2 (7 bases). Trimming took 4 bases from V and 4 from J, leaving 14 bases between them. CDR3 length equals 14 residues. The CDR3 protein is CASSSGGPEYEQYF. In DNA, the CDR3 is TGTGCCAGCAGTTCCGGGGGGCCCGAGTACGAGCAGTACTTC.

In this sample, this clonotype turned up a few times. The CDR3 DNA reads as TGTGCCAGCAGCTTCGCCGGGACAGGGGAGGCTGAAGCTTTCTTT. Translated: CASSFAGTGEAEAFF. V gene TRBV7-9 combines with J gene TRBJ1-1; 10 bases agree with TRBD1. The CDR3 is 15 amino acids. In germline, CDR1 is SEHNR, CDR2 FQNEAQ (reference sequence). Germline trimming cut 3 bases from V and 6 bases from J; bases unmatched to any gene: 7.

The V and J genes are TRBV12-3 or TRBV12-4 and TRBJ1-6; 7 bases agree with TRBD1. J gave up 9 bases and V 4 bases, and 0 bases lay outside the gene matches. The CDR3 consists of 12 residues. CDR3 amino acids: CASSSGGSPLHF. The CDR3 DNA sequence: TGTGCCAGCAGTTCAGGGGGTTCACCCCTCCACTTT.

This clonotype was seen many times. The CDR3 sequence: CASSSEGPEAFF. The CDR3 nucleotides are TGTGCCAGCAGTTCCGAGGGACCTGAAGCTTTCTTT. The chain uses TRBV12-3 or TRBV12-4 and TRBJ1-1; D is perhaps TRBD1 (5 bases). Trimming shortened V by 4 bases and J by 6 bases, and 9 bases separated the two germline ends. This CDR3 has 12 residues.

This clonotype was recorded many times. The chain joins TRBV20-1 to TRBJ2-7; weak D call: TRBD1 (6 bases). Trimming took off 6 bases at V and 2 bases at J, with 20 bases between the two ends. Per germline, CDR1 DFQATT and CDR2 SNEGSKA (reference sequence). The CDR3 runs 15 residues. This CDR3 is CSAWDPGTLTYEQYF. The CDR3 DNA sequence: TGCAGTGCCTGGGACCCCGGGACATTGACCTACGAGCAGTACTTC.

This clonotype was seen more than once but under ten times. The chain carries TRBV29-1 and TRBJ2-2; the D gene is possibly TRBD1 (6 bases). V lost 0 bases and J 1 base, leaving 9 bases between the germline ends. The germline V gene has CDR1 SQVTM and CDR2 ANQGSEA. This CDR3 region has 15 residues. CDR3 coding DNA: TGCAGCGTTGAAGATCGGGACATGAACACCGGGGAGCTGTTTTTT. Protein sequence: CSVEDRDMNTGELFF.

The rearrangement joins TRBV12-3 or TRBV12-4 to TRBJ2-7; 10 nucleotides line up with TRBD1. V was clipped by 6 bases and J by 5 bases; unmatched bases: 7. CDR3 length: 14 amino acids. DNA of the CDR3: TGTGCCAGCAGCCGACAGGGGGCGCGCCACGAGCAGTACTTC. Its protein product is CASSRQGARHEQYF.

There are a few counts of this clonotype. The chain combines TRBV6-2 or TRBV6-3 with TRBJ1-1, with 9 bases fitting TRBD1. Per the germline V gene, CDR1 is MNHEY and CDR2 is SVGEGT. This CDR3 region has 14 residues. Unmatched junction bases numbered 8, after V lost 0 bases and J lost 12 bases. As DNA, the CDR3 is TGTGCCAGCAGTTACTCGACGGGACAGGGTGAGCCTTTCTTT. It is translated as CASSYSTGQGEPFF.

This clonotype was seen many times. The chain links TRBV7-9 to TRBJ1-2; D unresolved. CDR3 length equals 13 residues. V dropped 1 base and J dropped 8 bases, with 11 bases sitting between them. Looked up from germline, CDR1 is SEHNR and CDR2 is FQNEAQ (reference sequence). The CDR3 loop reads CASSLEVPRGYTF. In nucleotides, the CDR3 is TGTGCCAGCAGCTTAGAGGTGCCTAGAGGCTACACCTTC.

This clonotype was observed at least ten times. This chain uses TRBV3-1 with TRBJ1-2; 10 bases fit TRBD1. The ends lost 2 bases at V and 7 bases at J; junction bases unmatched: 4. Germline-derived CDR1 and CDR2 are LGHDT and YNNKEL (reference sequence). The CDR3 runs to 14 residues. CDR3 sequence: CASSQPGTGVGYTF. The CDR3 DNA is TGTGCCAGCAGCCAACCCGGGACAGGGGTTGGCTACACCTTC. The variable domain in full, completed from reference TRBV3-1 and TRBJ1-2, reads DTAVSQTPKYLVTQMGNDKSIKCEQNLGHDTMYWYKQDSKKFLKIMFSYNNKELIINETVPNRFSPKSPDKAHLNLHINSLELGDSAVYFCASSQPGTGVGYTFGSGTRLTVV.